The 6 T cell receptor beta chains below all came from one sample that was sequenced in a study of CD8+ T cells in alopecia areata. Following RNA extraction, reverse transcription yielded cDNA that acted as the sequencing template. The method was immunoSEQ multiplex PCR; TCRdb's version includes in-frame clones alone and lacks a portion of them. This table holds about 120,000 clones, less than 80% found once. Input material: CD4+ T cells sorted from blood. The receptors originated from a human donor in good health.

The J gene is TRBJ2-5, the V gene TRBV30; D may be TRBD1 (6 bases). The CDR3 covers 14 residues. CDR1 is GTSNPN, CDR2 SVGIG, per germline (reference sequence). V gave up 2 bases and J gave up 2 bases, with 12 bases separating them. In nucleotides, the CDR3 is TGTGCCTGGAGTATCACAGGGATTCAAGAGACCCAGTACTTC. Translation: CAWSITGIQETQYF.

This clone has only one observation. V usage is TRBV30 and J usage is TRBJ1-4; tentative D call: TRBD1 (6 bases). Trimming left V 3 bases short and J 2 bases short, with 10 bases between. Germline-derived CDR1 and CDR2 are GTSNPN and SVGIG (reference sequence). The CDR3 has 14 residues. For the CDR3, the DNA is TGTGCCTGGAGCCTCCAGGGGACTAATGAAAAACTGTTTTTT. Translated: CAWSLQGTNEKLFF. The whole variable domain, remainder taken from reference TRBV30 and TRBJ1-4, is SQTIHQWPATLVQPVGSPLSLECTVEGTSNPNLYWYRQAAGRGLQLLFYSVGIGQISSEVPQNLSASRPQDRQFILSSKKLLLSDSGFYLCAWSLQGTNEKLFFGSGTQLSVL.

This clone was picked up a small number of times. The rearrangement links TRBV7-2 to TRBJ1-3; a possible D gene is TRBD1 (6 bases). Trimming shortened V by 2 bases and J by 4 bases, and 18 bases separated the two germline ends. Germline V lookup: CDR1 SGHTA, CDR2 FQGNSA. The length of the CDR3 is 17 residues. The CDR3 nucleotides are TGTGCCAGCAGCTTAAGGGGGGCCTTATTAACGGGAAACACCATATATTTT. This encodes CASSLRGALLTGNTIYF.

This clone showed up just a few times. V and J are TRBV29-1 and TRBJ2-7, with D unclear. V was clipped by 4 bases and J by 7 bases, with 17 bases between them. Germline lookup yields CDR1 SQVTM and CDR2 ANQGSEA. This CDR3 region has 13 residues. In nucleotides, the CDR3 is TGCAGCGTTGTGCTCGGCACCTCCCTGGAGCAGTACTTC. As protein: CSVVLGTSLEQYF.

The rearrangement uses TRBV29-1 and TRBJ1-4; maybe TRBD1 (6 bases). The germline V gene has CDR1 SQVTM and CDR2 ANQGSEA. V shed 6 bases and J shed 3 bases, with 14 bases lying between them. CDR3 length equals 14 residues. The CDR3 loop reads CSVQQDSPNEKLFF. Here the CDR3 DNA reads TGCAGCGTACAACAGGACAGTCCTAATGAAAAACTGTTTTTT.

This rearrangement joins TRBV2 to TRBJ2-4; D gene unclear. V was trimmed by 1 base and J by 5 bases, leaving 3 bases between them. This CDR3 contains 12 residues. Per germline, CDR1 SNHLY and CDR2 FYNNEI. This CDR3 is CASSEVENIQYF. The CDR3 region has the DNA TGTGCCAGCAGTGAAGTGGAAAACATTCAGTACTTC.